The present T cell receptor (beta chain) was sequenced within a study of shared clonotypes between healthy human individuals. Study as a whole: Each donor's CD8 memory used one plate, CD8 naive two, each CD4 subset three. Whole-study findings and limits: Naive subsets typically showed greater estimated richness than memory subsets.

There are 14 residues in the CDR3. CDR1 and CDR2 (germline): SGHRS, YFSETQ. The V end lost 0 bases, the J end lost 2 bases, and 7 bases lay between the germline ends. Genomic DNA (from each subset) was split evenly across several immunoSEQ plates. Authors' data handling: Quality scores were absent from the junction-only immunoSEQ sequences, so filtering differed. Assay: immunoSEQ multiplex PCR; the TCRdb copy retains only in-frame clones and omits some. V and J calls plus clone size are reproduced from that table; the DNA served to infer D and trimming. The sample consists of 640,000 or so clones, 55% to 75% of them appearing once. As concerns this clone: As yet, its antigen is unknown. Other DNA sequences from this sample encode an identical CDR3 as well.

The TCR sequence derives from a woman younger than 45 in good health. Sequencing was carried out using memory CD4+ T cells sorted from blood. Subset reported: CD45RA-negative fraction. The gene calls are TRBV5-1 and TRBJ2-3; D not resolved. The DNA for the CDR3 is TGCGCCAGCAGCTTGGCCCGGAACACAGATACGCAGTATTTT. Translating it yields CASSLARNTDTQYF.